These T cell receptor beta chains were read from a single sample in a study of blood T cell repertoires in COVID-19. Using immunoSEQ multiplex PCR, the repertoire was profiled, and TCRdb retains in-frame clones only, with some absent. Here the sample spans roughly 150,000 clones, over 80% being singletons. Input material: peripheral blood. These receptors were obtained from a woman older than 75 with COVID-19, enrolled during active disease. CDR3s include the opening cysteine and the closing phenylalanine or tryptophan. A D gene is named only where the DNA matches it firmly. For some rows the clone size is stated as once, few or many, or as a class when expanded; others skip it.

TRBD2	TRBV6-1	TRBJ2-3	NA	TGTGCCAGCAGTGAGCTACTAGCGGCAGGCACAGATACGCAGTATTTT	CASSELLAAGTDTQYF
TRBD2	TRBV4-2	TRBJ2-2	NA	TGTGCCAGCAGCCAGTCTAGCGGGGTAAACACCGGGGAGCTGTTTTTT	CASSQSSGVNTGELFF
NA	TRBV5-1	TRBJ2-1	NA	TGCGCCAGCAGCTTGGGGTCATTAGGTGCTAGCTCTGTTGTGGGTCAGTTCTTC	CASSLGSLGASSVVGQFF
TRBD2	TRBV6-2/TRBV6-3	TRBJ2-7	NA	TGTGCCAGCAGCCTCGGACTAGCCCACTACGAGCAGTACTTC	CASSLGLAHYEQYF
NA	TRBV9	TRBJ1-2	NA	TGTGCCAGCAGCGCCTCAACAGGTACCTATGGCTACACCTTC	CASSASTGTYGYTF
TRBD2	TRBV5-4	TRBJ2-1	NA	TGTGCCAGCACCCGAGCGGGAGGATCCTACAATGAGCAGTTCTTC	CASTRAGGSYNEQFF
TRBD1	TRBV15	TRBJ1-6	NA	TGTGCCACCAGCAGTGGGACAGGGGATAATTCACCCCTCCACTTT	CATSSGTGDNSPLHF
TRBD1	TRBV5-1	TRBJ1-6	NA	TGCGCCAGCAGCTTGGCAGGGACAGACAATTCACCCCTCCACTTT	CASSLAGTDNSPLHF
NA	TRBV19	TRBJ1-1	NA	TGTGCCAGTAGTCCGCCCATGAGAGGGCCCACTGAAGCTTTCTTT	CASSPPMRGPTEAFF
NA	TRBV28	TRBJ1-5	NA	TGTGCCAGCAGTTTAATTGGACACTTGGGTGGACAGCCCCAGCATTTT	CASSLIGHLGGQPQHF
NA	TRBV3-1/TRBV3-2	TRBJ2-1	once	TGTGCCAGCAGTCGACTGAGGAATGAGCAGTTCTTC	CASSRLRNEQFF
TRBD1	TRBV14	TRBJ1-2	few	TGTGCCAGCAGCCAGGCCGGGACAGGAGTTTATGGCTACACCTTC	CASSQAGTGVYGYTF
NA	TRBV3-1/TRBV3-2	TRBJ2-7	NA	TGTGCCAGCAGCCAGGCCCAGGAGCAGTACTTC	CASSQAQEQYF
TRBD2	TRBV5-1	TRBJ2-3	NA	TGCGCCAGCAGCTTTACTAGCGGGAGTCTGACTGGCACAGATACGCAGTATTTT	CASSFTSGSLTGTDTQYF
NA	TRBV5-4	TRBJ2-7	NA	TGTGCCAGCAGCTTGGGCAGGGCAGCCTACGAGCAGTACTTC	CASSLGRAAYEQYF
NA	TRBV28	TRBJ1-5	NA	TGTGCCAGCAGTTATCAGAGGGGAGGTCAGCCCCAGCATTTT	CASSYQRGGQPQHF
TRBD1	TRBV4-2	TRBJ2-2	NA	TGTGCCAGCAGCCAATACCATGGACAGGGGAGCGGGGAGCTGTTTTTT	CASSQYHGQGSGELFF
NA	TRBV14	TRBJ2-5	NA	TGTGCCAGCAGCGCACAGGGCCGGGAAGAAGAGACCCAGTACTTC	CASSAQGREEETQYF
TRBD2	TRBV5-1	TRBJ2-2	NA	TGCGCCAGCAGCTTGTTGCGGGAGTCTAGGACCGGGGAGCTGTTTTTT	CASSLLRESRTGELFF
NA	TRBV7-6	TRBJ2-3	NA	TGTGCCAGCAGCCTCTTCCGGGGGGCGGAAGATACGCAGTATTTT	CASSLFRGAEDTQYF
NA	TRBV7-9	TRBJ1-4	NA	TGTGCCAGCAGCTTAGGACAGGATAATGAAAAACTGTTTTTT	CASSLGQDNEKLFF
NA	TRBV6-1	TRBJ2-7	NA	TGTGCCAGCAGTGACTTAGGTGGAATCTCCGGAGGAAGCTACGAGCAGTACTTC	CASSDLGGISGGSYEQYF
TRBD1	TRBV5-1	TRBJ1-1	NA	TGCGCCAGCAGCTGGGACAGGGCGAACACTGAAGCTTTCTTT	CASSWDRANTEAFF
NA	TRBV6-5	TRBJ1-2	NA	TGTGCCAGCACTAGGGGTCTAAACTATGGCTACACCTTC	CASTRGLNYGYTF
NA	TRBV6-5	TRBJ1-5	NA	TGTGCCAGCAGTTCCGACAGGAGGAGCAATCAGCCCCAGCATTTT	CASSSDRRSNQPQHF
NA	TRBV5-5	TRBJ1-3	NA	TGTGCCAGCAGCTTGAACGGGGGAATCAACACCATATATTTT	CASSLNGGINTIYF
TRBD1	TRBV6-1	TRBJ1-4	once	TGTGCCAGCAGTGATGGACAGGCTAATGAAAAACTGTTTTTT	CASSDGQANEKLFF
NA	TRBV2	TRBJ1-2	NA	TGTGCCAGCAGTGAACGGGGAAGGGACTATGGCTACACCTTC	CASSERGRDYGYTF
NA	TRBV6-9	TRBJ2-7	NA	TGTGCCAGCAGTTATTATGGAGGGATGCACTACGAGCAGTACTTC	CASSYYGGMHYEQYF
NA	TRBV19	TRBJ1-4	NA	TGTGCCAGTAGCCCCGTCCGGGGAGGGGGACGTGAAAAACTGTTTTTT	CASSPVRGGGREKLFF
NA	TRBV14	TRBJ1-2	NA	TGTGCCAGCAGTCCCGGTCACTATGGCTACACCTTC	CASSPGHYGYTF
NA	TRBV20-1	TRBJ1-2	NA	TGCAGTGCTAGTGACGCGCGAGGGAACTATGGCTACACCTTC	CSASDARGNYGYTF
TRBD1	TRBV18	TRBJ2-7	NA	TGTGCCAGCTCACCGCGGGACAGGAGCTCCTACGAGCAGTACTTC	CASSPRDRSSYEQYF
NA	TRBV6-5	TRBJ1-1	NA	TGTGCCAGCTCCTCCCCGGGTACGACTGAAGCTTTCTTT	CASSSPGTTEAFF
NA	TRBV9	TRBJ2-7	few	TGTGCCAGCAGCGTAGGATGGGGGGATGGGTACGAGCAGTACTTC	CASSVGWGDGYEQYF
TRBD1	TRBV19	TRBJ1-5	NA	TGTGCCAGTAGCCCGACAGGGGTCGGTCAGCCCCAGCATTTT	CASSPTGVGQPQHF
NA	TRBV2	TRBJ1-1	NA	TGTGCCAGAAACCAGGGTACTGAAGCTTTCTTT	CARNQGTEAFF
TRBD1	TRBV5-1	TRBJ2-2	once	TGCGCCAGCAGCCCAGGGACAGGGGTGTACACCGGGGAGCTGTTTTTT	CASSPGTGVYTGELFF
NA	TRBV14	TRBJ1-2	NA	TGTGCCAGCAGCCAAGACCCAGGCCGAGGGGGCTACACCTTC	CASSQDPGRGGYTF
TRBD2	TRBV7-9	TRBJ2-5	NA	TGTGCCAGCAGCTTACCTCGGGCAGCGGGGCAAGAGACCCAGTACTTC	CASSLPRAAGQETQYF
NA	TRBV3-1/TRBV3-2	TRBJ1-3	NA	TGTGCCAGCAGCCCCCCTTGGGGCTTTGGAAACACCATATATTTT	CASSPPWGFGNTIYF